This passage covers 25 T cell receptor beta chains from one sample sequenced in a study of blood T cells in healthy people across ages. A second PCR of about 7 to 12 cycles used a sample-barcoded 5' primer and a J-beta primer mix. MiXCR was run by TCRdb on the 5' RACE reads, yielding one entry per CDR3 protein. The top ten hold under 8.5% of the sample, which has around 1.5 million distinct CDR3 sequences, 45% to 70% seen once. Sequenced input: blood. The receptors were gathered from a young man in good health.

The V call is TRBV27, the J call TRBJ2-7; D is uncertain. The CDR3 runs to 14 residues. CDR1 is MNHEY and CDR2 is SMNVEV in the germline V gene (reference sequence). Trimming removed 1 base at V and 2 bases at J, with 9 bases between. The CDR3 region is CASSLWSATYEQYF. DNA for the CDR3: TGTGCCAGCAGTTTATGGAGTGCGACCTACGAGCAGTACTTC.

The CDR3, as DNA: TGCGCCAGCAGCCAGACAGTTTATAATTCACCCCTCCACTTT. Translated, it gives CASSQTVYNSPLHF. J is TRBJ1-6 and V is TRBV4-1; D is perhaps TRBD1 (5 bases). V shed 3 bases and J shed 4 bases, with 7 bases lying between them. Germline CDR1 MGHRA, CDR2 YSYEKL. The CDR3 totals 14 residues.

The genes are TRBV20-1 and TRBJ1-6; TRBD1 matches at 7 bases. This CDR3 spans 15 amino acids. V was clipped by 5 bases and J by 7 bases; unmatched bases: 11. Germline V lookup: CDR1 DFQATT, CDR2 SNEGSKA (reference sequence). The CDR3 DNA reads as TGCAGTGCTTCCCAGCCCCGGGACAGCAATTCACCCCTCCACTTT. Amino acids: CSASQPRDSNSPLHF.

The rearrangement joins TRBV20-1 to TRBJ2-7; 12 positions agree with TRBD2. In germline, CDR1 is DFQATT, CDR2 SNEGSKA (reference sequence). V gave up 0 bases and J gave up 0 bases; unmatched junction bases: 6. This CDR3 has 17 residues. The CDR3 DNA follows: TGCAGTGCTAGAGATCTCGGACTAGCGGGATTCTCCTACGAGCAGTACTTC. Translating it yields CSARDLGLAGFSYEQYF.

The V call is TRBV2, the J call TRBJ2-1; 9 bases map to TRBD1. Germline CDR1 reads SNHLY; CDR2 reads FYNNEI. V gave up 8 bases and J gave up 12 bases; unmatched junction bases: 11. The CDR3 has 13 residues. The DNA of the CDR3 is TGTGCCAGCCGGGACAGGGTCTACAGGGGGCAGTTCTTC. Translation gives CASRDRVYRGQFF.

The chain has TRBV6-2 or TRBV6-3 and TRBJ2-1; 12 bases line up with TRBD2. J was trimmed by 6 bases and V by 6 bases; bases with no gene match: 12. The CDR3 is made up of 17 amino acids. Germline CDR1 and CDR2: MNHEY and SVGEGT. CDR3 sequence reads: CASSLQNALAGGNEQFF. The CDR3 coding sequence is TGTGCCAGCAGCCTTCAGAATGCACTAGCGGGAGGCAATGAGCAGTTCTTC.

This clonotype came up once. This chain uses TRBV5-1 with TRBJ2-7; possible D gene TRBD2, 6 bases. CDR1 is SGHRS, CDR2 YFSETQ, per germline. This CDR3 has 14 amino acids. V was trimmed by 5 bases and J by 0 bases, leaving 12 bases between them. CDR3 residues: CASSDGGDSYEQYF. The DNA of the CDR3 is TGCGCCAGCAGTGATGGCGGGGACTCCTACGAGCAGTACTTC.

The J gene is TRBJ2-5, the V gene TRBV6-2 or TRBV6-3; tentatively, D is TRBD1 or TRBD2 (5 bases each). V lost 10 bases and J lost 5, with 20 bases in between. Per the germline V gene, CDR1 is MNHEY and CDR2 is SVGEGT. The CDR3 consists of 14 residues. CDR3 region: CATQTGTKAETQYF. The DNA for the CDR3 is TGTGCCACGCAAACCGGGACGAAGGCGGAGACCCAGTACTTC.

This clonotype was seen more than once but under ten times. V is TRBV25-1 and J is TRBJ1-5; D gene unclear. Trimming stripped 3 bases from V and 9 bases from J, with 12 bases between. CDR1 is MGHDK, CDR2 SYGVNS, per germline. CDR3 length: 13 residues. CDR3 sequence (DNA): TGTGCCAGCAGTGAGCTAGACGGATGGCCCCAGCATTTT. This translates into CASSELDGWPQHF.

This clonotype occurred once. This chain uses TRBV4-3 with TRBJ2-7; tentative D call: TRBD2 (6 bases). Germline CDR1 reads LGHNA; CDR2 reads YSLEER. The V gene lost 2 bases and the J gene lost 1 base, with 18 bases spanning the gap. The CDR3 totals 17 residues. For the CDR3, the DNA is TGCGCCAGCAGCCAAAACCGGGACTCCCTGGAGTCCTACGAGCAGTACTTC. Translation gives CASSQNRDSLESYEQYF.

CDR3 sequence: CASTTLGGTQYF. CDR3 nucleotides: TGTGCCAGCACCACCCTGGGGGGGACCCAGTACTTC. J is TRBJ2-7 and V is TRBV27; a weak D match, TRBD2 (6 bases). The DNA end favors TRBJ2-5, so the J call may be wrong. Germline CDR1 reads MNHEY; CDR2 reads SMNVEV (reference sequence). CDR3 length: 12 amino acids.

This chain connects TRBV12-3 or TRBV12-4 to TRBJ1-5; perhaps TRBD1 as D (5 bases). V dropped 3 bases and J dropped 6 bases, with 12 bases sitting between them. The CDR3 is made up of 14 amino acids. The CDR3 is CASSLGGESQPQHF. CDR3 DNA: TGTGCCAGCAGTTTGGGAGGGGAGAGTCAGCCCCAGCATTTT.

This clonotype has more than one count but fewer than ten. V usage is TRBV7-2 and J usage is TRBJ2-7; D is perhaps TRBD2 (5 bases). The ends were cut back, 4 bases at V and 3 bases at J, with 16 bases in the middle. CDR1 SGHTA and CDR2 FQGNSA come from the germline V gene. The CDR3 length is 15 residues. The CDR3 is CASSSIDRGYYEQYF. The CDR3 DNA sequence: TGTGCCAGCAGCTCAATAGATCGGGGATACTACGAGCAGTACTTC.

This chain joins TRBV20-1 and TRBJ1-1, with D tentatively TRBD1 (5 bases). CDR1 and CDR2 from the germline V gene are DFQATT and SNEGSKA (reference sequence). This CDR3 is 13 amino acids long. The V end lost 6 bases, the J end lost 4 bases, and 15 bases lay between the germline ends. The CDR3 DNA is TGCAGTGCCGATAGGGACGCCCTCACTGAAGCTTTCTTT. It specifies CSADRDALTEAFF.

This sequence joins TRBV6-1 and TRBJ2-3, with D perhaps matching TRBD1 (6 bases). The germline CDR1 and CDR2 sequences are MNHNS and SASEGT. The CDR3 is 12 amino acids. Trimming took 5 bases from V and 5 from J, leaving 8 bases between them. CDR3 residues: CASSRQVDTQYF. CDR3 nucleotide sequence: TGTGCCAGCAGTCGACAGGTAGATACGCAGTATTTT.

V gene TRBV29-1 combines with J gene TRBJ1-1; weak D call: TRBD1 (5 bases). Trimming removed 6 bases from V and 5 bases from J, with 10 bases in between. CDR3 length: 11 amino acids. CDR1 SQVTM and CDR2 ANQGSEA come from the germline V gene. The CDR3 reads CSVVRVTEAFF. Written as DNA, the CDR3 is TGCAGCGTAGTCAGGGTAACTGAAGCTTTCTTT. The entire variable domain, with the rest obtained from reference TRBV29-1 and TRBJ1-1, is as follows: SAVISQKPSRDICQRGTSLTIQCQVDSQVTMMFWYRQQPGQSLTLIATANQGSEATYESGFVIDKFPISRPNLTFSTLTVSNMSPEDSSIYLCSVVRVTEAFFGQGTRLTVV.

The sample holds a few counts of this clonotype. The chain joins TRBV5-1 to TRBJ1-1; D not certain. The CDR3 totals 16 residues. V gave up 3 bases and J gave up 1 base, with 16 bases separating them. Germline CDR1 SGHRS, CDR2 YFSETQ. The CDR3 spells CASSWTAEGPNTEAFF. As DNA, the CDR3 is TGCGCCAGCAGCTGGACGGCAGAGGGCCCGAACACTGAAGCTTTCTTT.

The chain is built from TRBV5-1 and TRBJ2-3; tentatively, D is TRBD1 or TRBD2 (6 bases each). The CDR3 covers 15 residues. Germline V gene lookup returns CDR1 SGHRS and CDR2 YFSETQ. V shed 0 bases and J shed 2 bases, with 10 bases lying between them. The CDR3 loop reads CASSLGGGTTDTQYF. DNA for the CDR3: TGCGCCAGCAGCTTGGGAGGGGGGACCACAGATACGCAGTATTTT.

CDR3: CASSQDRAGDYEQYF. CDR3 bases: TGCGCCAGCAGCCAAGATCGGGCAGGCGACTACGAGCAGTACTTC. The genes are TRBV4-1 and TRBJ2-7; unclear D gene. Germline CDR1 MGHRA, CDR2 YSYEKL. CDR3 length: 15 amino acids. Deletions cut 0 bases from V and 3 bases from J, with 12 bases between.

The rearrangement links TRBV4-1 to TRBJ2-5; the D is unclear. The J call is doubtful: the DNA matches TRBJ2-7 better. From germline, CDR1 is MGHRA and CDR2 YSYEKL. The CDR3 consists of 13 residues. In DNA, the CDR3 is TGCGCCAGCAGCCAGGTAGCAAGGGACGAGCAGTACTTC. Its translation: CASSQVARDEQYF.

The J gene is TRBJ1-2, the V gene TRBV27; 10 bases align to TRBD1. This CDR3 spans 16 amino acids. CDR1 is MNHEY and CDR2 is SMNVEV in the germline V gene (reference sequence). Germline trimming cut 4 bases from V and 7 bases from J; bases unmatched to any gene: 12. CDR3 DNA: TGTGCCAGCAGTTCAATATACGGGACAGGGGCCCCTGGCTACACCTTC. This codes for CASSSIYGTGAPGYTF.

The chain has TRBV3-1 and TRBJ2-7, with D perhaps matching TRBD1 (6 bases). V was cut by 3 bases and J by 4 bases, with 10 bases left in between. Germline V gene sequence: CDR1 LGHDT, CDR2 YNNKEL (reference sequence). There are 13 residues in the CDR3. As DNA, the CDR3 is TGTGCCAGCAGCCAGTACGGACAGTACGAGCAGTACTTC. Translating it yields CASSQYGQYEQYF.

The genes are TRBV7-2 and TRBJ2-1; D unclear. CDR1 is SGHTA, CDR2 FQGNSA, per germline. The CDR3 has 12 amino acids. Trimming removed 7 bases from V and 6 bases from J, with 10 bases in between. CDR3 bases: TGTGCCAGCACCGACCTACTCAATGAGCAGTTCTTC. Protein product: CASTDLLNEQFF.

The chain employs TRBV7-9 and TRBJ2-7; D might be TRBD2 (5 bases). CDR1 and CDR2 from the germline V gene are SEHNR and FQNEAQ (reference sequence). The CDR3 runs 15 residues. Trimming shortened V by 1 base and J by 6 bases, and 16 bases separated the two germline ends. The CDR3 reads CASSLVLAGRSEQYF. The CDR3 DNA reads TGTGCCAGCAGCTTAGTTCTCGCGGGTAGGAGCGAGCAGTACTTC.

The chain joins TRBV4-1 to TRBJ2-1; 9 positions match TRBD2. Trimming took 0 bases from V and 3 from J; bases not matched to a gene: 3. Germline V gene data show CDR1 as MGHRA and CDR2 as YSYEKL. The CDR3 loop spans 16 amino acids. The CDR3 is CASSQDERGDYNEQFF. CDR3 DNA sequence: TGCGCCAGCAGCCAAGATGAGCGGGGGGACTACAATGAGCAGTTCTTC.